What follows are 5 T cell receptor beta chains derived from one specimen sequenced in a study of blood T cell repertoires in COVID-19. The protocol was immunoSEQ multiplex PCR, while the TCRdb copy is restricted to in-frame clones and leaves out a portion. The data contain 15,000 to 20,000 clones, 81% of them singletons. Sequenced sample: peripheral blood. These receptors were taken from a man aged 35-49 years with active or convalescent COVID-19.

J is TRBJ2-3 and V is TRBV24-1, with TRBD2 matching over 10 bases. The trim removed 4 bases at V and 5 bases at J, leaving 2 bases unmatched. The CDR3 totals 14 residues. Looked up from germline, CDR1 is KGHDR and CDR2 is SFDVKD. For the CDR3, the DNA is TGTGCCACCAGTGACCCTAGCGGGGGAGATACGCAGTATTTT. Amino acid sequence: CATSDPSGGDTQYF.

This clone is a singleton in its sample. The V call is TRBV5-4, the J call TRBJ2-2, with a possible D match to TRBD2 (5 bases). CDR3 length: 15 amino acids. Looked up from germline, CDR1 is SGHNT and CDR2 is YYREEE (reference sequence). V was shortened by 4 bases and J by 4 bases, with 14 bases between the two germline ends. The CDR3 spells CASSTPRGSTGELFF. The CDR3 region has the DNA TGTGCCAGCAGCACTCCTAGAGGGAGCACCGGGGAGCTGTTTTTT.

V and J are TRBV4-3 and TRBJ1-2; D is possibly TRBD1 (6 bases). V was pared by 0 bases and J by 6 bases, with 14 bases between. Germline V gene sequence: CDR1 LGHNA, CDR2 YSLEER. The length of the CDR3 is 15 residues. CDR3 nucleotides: TGCGCCAGCAGCCAAGATCGAGGGGGGGCTGATGGCTACACCTTC. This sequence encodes CASSQDRGGADGYTF.

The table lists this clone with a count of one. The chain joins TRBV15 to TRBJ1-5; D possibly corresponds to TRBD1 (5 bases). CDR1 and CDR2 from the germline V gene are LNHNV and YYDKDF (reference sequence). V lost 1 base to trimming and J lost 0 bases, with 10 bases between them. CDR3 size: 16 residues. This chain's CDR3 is CATSRAVGVSNQPQHF. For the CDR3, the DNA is TGTGCCACCAGCAGAGCTGTAGGGGTTAGCAATCAGCCCCAGCATTTT.

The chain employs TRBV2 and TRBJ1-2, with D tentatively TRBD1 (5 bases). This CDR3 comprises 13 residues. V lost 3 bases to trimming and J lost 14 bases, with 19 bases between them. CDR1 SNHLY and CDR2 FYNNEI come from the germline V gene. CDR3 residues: CASSDSMGLRVTF. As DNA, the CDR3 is TGTGCCAGCAGTGATAGTATGGGGCTTCGGGTTACCTTC.